Shown below are 8 T cell receptor beta chains from a single sample sequenced in a study of blood T cells in healthy people across ages. A second PCR of 7 to 11 cycles used a sample-barcoded 5' primer and a J-beta primer mix. Using its own MiXCR run on the 5' RACE reads, TCRdb lists one record per CDR3 protein. The repertoire has 1.5 million to 2 million distinct CDR3 sequences, about 30% of them found once; the top ten carry approximately 7.7%. Sequenced sample: blood. The receptors were gathered from a woman aged 25 to 39 in good health.

Ten or more counts support this clonotype. V is TRBV7-9 and J is TRBJ2-7, with 9 bases that match TRBD2. The V segment lost 4 bases and the J segment 0 bases; nucleotides outside the gene matches: 13. This CDR3 region has 18 residues. Germline-derived CDR1 and CDR2 are SEHNR and FQNEAQ (reference sequence). CDR3 sequence: CASSSPRGASGNSYEQYF. The CDR3 DNA sequence: TGTGCCAGCAGCTCTCCGCGAGGAGCTAGCGGGAACTCCTACGAGCAGTACTTC.

On this clonotype itself: A single base separates this from a much larger clone, so it may be a read error. The chain couples TRBV24-1 to TRBJ2-3; 8 nucleotides match TRBD1. This CDR3 contains 15 residues. CDR1 and CDR2 (germline): KGHDR, SFDVKD. CDR3 nucleotide sequence: TGTGCCTCCAGTGATTTACAGGGGGATACAGATACGCAGTATTTT. Its protein product is CASSDLQGDTDTQYF.

This clonotype was detected many times. Written as DNA, the CDR3 is TGTGCCAGCAGTCCGGGGACAGGGTTAGACTATGGCTACACCTTC. Residues: CASSPGTGLDYGYTF. This sequence joins TRBV6-6 and TRBJ1-2; 9 bases are shared with TRBD1. Trimming at V came to 5 bases and at J to 3 bases, leaving 7 bases not matched to a gene. The germline V gene has CDR1 MNHNY and CDR2 SVGAGI (reference sequence). This CDR3 spans 15 amino acids.

At least ten counts were recorded for this clonotype. The chain has TRBV5-1 and TRBJ2-7; TRBD1 might be the D (6 bases). In germline, CDR1 is SGHRS, CDR2 YFSETQ. V was clipped by 5 bases and J by 0 bases, with 15 bases between them. This CDR3 has 15 amino acids. CDR3 DNA: TGCGCCAGCAGTCGGGCTGAGACAGGCTCCTACGAGCAGTACTTC. This translates into CASSRAETGSYEQYF. Supplemented by reference TRBV5-1 and TRBJ2-7, the full variable domain reads KAGVTQTPRYLIKTRGQQVTLSCSPISGHRSVSWYQQTPGQGLQFLFEYFSETQRNKGNFPGRFSGRQFSNSRSEMNVSTLELGDSALYLCASSRAETGSYEQYFGPGTRLTVT.

This clonotype was seen a handful of times. This sequence joins TRBV6-5 and TRBJ2-7; D gene unclear. CDR1 and CDR2 from the germline V gene are MNHEY and SVGAGI. V shed 0 bases and J shed 2 bases, with 11 bases lying between them. The CDR3 is 15 amino acids. CDR3 loop: CASSYSMSGAYEQYF. CDR3 DNA: TGTGCCAGCAGTTACTCGATGTCTGGAGCCTACGAGCAGTACTTC.

The chain employs TRBV7-3 and TRBJ2-1; 8 nucleotides line up with TRBD1. The CDR3 has 14 residues. J lost 6 bases, V lost 7 bases, and 8 bases had no gene match. CDR1 and CDR2 from the germline V gene are SGHTA and FQGTGA. The CDR3 DNA follows: TGTGCCAGCAAGACAGGGGCCACGGGCAATGAGCAGTTCTTC. Its translation: CASKTGATGNEQFF. The full variable domain, its missing parts supplied by reference TRBV7-3 and TRBJ2-1, is GAGVSQTPSNKVTEKGKYVELRCDPISGHTALYWYRQSLGQGPEFLIYFQGTGAADDSGLPNDRFFAVRPEGSVSTLKIQRTERGDSAVYLCASKTGATGNEQFFGPGTRLTVL.

This chain connects TRBV6-1 to TRBJ2-6; perhaps TRBD1 as D (5 bases). Trimming took off 3 bases at V and 0 bases at J, with 9 bases between the two ends. There are 16 residues in the CDR3. Germline values: CDR1 MNHNS, CDR2 SASEGT. The chain's CDR3 is CASSDREYSGANVLTF. The CDR3 coding sequence is TGTGCCAGCAGTGACAGGGAATACTCTGGGGCCAACGTCCTGACTTTC.

This clonotype was found once. A much more abundant neighbour one base away suggests this may be a read error. The gene calls are TRBV10-2 and TRBJ2-4; TRBD1 agrees at 12 bases. The DNA end lines up better with TRBJ2-7; the J call may be wrong. Germline CDR1 and CDR2: WSHSY and SAAADI. CDR3 length: 15 amino acids. CDR3 DNA sequence: TGCGACAGCAGTGAGGGGGACAGGGGGCTCCACGAGCAGTACTTC. Its translation: CDSSEGDRGLHEQYF.